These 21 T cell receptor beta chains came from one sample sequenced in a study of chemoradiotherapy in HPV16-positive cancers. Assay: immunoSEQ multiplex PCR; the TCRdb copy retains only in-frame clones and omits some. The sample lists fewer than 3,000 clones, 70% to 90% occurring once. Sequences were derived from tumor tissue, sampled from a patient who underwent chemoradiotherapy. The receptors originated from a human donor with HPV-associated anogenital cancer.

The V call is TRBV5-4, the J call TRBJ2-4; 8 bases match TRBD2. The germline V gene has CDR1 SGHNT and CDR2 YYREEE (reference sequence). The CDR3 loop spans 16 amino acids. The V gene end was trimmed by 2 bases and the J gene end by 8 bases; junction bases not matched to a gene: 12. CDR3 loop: CASSFRTGGPDDIQYF. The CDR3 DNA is TGTGCCAGCAGCTTTCGAACGGGAGGGCCCGATGACATTCAGTACTTC.

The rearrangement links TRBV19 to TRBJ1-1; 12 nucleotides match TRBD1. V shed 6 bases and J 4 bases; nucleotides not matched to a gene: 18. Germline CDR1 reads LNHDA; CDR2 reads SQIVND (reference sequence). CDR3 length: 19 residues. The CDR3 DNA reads TGTGCCAGTAGCAACCGTCACCGGGACAGGGGGCAGTTGATCACTGAAGCTTTCTTT. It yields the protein CASSNRHRDRGQLITEAFF.

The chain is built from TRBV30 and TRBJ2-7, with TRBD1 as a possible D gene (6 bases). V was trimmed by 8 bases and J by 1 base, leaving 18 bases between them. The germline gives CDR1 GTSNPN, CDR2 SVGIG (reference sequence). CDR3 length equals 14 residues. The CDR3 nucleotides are TGTGCCGCCCAGGAAGGGGGAGAGTCCTACGAGCAGTACTTC. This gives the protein CAAQEGGESYEQYF.

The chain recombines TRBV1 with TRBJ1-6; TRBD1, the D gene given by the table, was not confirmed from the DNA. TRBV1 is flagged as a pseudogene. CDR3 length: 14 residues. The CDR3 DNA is TGCACCAGCAGCCAAGATCGAACAAATTCACCCCTCCACTTT. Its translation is CTSSQDRTNSPLHF.

The CDR3 nucleotides are TGCGCCAGCAGCCAAGATAGGAACTCTGGAAACACCATATATTTT. Its protein is CASSQDRNSGNTIYF. The chain couples TRBV4-3 to TRBJ1-3; D remains ambiguous. V lost 0 bases to trimming and J lost 0 bases, with 6 bases between them. CDR1 is LGHNA, CDR2 YSLEER, per germline. The CDR3 runs to 15 residues.

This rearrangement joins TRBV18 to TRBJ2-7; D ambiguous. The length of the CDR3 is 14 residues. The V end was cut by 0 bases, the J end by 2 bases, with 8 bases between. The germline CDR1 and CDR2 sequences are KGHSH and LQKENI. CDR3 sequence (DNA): TGTGCCAGCTCACCACCAGGGAAAGCCTACGAGCAGTACTTC. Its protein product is CASSPPGKAYEQYF.

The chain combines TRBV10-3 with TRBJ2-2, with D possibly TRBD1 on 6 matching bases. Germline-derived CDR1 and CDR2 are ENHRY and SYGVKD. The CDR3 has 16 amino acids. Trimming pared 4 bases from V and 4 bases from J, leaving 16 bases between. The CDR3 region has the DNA TGTGCCATCAGTGGGGTAGGAAGGGGGAGCACCGGGGAGCTGTTTTTT. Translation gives CAISGVGRGSTGELFF.

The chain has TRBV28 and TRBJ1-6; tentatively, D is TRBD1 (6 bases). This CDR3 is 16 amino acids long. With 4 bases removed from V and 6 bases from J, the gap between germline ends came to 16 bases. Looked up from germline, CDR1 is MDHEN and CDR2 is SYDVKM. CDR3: CASSWGQGMGNSPLHF. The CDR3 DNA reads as TGTGCCAGCAGTTGGGGGCAGGGGATGGGTAATTCACCCCTCCACTTT.

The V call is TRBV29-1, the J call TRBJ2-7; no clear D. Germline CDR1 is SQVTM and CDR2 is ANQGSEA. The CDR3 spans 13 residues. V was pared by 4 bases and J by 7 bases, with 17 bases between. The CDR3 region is CSVAADPYEEQYF. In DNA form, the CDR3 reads TGCAGCGTTGCCGCGGATCCTTACGAGGAGCAGTACTTC.

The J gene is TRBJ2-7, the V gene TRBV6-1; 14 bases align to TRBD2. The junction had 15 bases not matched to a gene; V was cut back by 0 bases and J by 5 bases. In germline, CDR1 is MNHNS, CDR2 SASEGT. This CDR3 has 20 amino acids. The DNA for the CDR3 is TGTGCCAGCAGTGAAGCGCCCGGGGTTGGAAGGGGACTAGCGGGAGACGAGCAGTACTTC. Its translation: CASSEAPGVGRGLAGDEQYF.

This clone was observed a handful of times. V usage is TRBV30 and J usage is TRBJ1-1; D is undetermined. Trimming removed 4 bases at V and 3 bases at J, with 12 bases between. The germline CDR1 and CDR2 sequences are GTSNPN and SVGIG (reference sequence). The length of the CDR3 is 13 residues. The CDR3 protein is CAWNEAGYTEAFF. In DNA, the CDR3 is TGTGCCTGGAATGAGGCGGGGTACACTGAAGCTTTCTTT.

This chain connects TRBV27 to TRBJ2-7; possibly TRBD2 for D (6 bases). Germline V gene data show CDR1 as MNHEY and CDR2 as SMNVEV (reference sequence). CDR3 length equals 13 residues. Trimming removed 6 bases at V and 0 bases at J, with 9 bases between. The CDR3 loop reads CASRLARSYEQYF. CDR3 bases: TGTGCCAGCAGGCTAGCGCGCTCCTACGAGCAGTACTTC.

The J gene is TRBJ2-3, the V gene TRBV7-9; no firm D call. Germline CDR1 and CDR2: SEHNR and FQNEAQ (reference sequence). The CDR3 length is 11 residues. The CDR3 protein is CGSPGPDTQYF. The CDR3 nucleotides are TGTGGGAGCCCCGGCCCAGATACGCAGTATTTT.

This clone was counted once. The CDR3 DNA follows: TGTGCCAGCAGTGGGAACTACAGGGGAGAGACCCAGTACTTC. Translated, it gives CASSGNYRGETQYF. The rearrangement joins TRBV25-1 to TRBJ2-5; 7 bases fit TRBD1. This CDR3 is built from 14 residues. V was clipped by 4 bases and J by 4 bases; unmatched bases: 6. CDR1 is MGHDK, CDR2 SYGVNS, per germline.

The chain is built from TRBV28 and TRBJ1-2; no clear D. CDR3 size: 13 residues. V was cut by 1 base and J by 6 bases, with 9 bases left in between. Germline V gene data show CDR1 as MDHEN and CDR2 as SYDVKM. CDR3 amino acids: CASSLSRAHGYTF. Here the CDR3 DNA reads TGTGCCAGCAGTTTATCCCGTGCCCATGGCTACACCTTC.

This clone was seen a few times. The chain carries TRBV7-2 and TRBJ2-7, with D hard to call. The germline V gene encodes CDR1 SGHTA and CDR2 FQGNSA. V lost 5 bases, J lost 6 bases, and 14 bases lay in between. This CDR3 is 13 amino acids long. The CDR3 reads CASSLGPLGEQYF. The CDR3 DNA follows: TGTGCCAGCAGCCTCGGACCTCTCGGCGAGCAGTACTTC.

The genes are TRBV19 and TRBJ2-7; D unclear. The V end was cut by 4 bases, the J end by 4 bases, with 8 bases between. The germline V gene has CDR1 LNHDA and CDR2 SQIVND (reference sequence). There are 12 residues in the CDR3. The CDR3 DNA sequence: TGTGCCAGTAGTACGATGGGTTACGAGCAGTACTTC. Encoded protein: CASSTMGYEQYF.

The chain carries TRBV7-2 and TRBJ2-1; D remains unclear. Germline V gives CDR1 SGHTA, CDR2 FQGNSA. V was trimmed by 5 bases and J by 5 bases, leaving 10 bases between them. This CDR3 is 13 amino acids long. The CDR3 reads CASSRQLDNEQFF. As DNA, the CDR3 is TGTGCCAGCAGCCGTCAACTCGACAATGAGCAGTTCTTC. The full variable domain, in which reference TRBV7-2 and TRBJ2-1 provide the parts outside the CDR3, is GAGVSQSPSNKVTEKGKDVELRCDPISGHTALYWYRQSLGQGLEFLIYFQGNSAPDKSGLPSDRFSAERTGGSVSTLTIQRTQQEDSAVYLCASSRQLDNEQFFGPGTRLTVL.

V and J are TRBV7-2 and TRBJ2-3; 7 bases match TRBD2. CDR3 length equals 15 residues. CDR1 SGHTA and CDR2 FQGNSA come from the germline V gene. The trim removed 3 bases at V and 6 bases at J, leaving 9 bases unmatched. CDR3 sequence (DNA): TGTGCCAGCAGCTTGGGGGGGACGGAGGCGGATACGCAGTATTTT. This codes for CASSLGGTEADTQYF. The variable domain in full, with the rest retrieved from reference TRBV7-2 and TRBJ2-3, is GAGVSQSPSNKVTEKGKDVELRCDPISGHTALYWYRQSLGQGLEFLIYFQGNSAPDKSGLPSDRFSAERTGGSVSTLTIQRTQQEDSAVYLCASSLGGTEADTQYFGPGTRLTVL.

The CDR3 sequence is CASSHTYRGRASTQYF. The CDR3, as DNA: TGTGCCAGCAGCCACACATACCGCGGGAGGGCCTCGACGCAGTATTTT. The chain is built from TRBV2 and TRBJ2-3; 9 positions agree with TRBD2. The CDR3 extends over 16 amino acids. V was clipped by 6 bases and J by 9 bases; unmatched bases: 16. Germline V gene data show CDR1 as SNHLY and CDR2 as FYNNEI.

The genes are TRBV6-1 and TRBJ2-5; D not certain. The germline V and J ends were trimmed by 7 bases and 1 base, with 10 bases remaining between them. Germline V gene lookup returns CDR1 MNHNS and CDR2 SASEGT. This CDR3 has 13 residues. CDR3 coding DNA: TGTGCCAGCATGAGTACCTTCCAAGAGACCCAGTACTTC. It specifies CASMSTFQETQYF.